The 2 T cell receptor beta chains in this list originate from one sample, sequenced in a study of shared clonotypes between healthy human individuals. Sequencing used immunoSEQ multiplex PCR; TCRdb keeps in-frame clones, though not all of them. This sample yields around 650,000 clones, of which approximately 96% are seen a single time; about 0.11% belongs to the top ten. As defined, naive CD8 cells were CD45RO-negative and positively selected for CCR7, with terminally differentiated effector memory CD45RA+ cells excluded. Sequenced input: naive CD8+ T cells sorted from blood. Source of these receptors: a woman in her thirties in good health.

This chain links TRBV5-8 with TRBJ2-1, with TRBD2 matching 13 bases. CDR1 and CDR2 from the germline V gene are SGHTS and YDEGEE. This CDR3 spans 18 amino acids. DNA of the CDR3: TGTGCTTCGGATGGGACTAGCGGGATTCTTGAATCCTACAATGAGCAGTTCTTC. Residues: CASDGTSGILESYNEQFF.

The chain joins TRBV6-6 to TRBJ2-2; D could derive from TRBD1 or TRBD2 (5 bases each). Per germline, CDR1 MNHNY and CDR2 SVGAGI (reference sequence). V was shortened by 7 bases and J by 4 bases, with 16 bases between the two germline ends. The CDR3 loop spans 15 amino acids. This CDR3 is CASIALGAGTGELFF. In DNA form, the CDR3 reads TGTGCCAGCATCGCTCTCGGGGCCGGCACCGGGGAGCTGTTTTTT.